This is a list of T cell receptor beta chains from one sample in a study of siplizumab effects on memory and regulatory T cells. Generated by immunoSEQ multiplex PCR, the TCRdb table keeps only in-frame clones and is missing some. Counted here are 110,000 or so clones, approximately 90% occurring once; the ten biggest clones make up about 0.75%. Sequences were obtained from Tregs sorted from blood. The origin of the receptors is a human donor in good health. Both conserved end residues are part of each CDR3. Fields, in order: D gene, CDR3 length, clone size, J gene, V gene, CDR3 DNA, CDR3 protein. A D gene is named only where the DNA matches it firmly. Some rows mark clone size as missing; the rest say once, few, many or name a class of expanded clone.

d_gene: -; len: 17; abundance: -; j_gene: TRBJ2-1; v_gene: TRBV21-1; CDR3nt: TGTGCCAGCAGCTGGGGACTTAGGAACAGGGTGGGGAATGAGCAGTTCTTC; CDR3aa: CASSWGLRNRVGNEQFF
d_gene: -; len: 15; abundance: -; j_gene: TRBJ2-2; v_gene: TRBV11-3; CDR3nt: TGTGCCAGCAGCTCTGAAGCTGAGAGCACCGGGGAGCTGTTTTTT; CDR3aa: CASSSEAESTGELFF
d_gene: TRBD2; len: 15; abundance: -; j_gene: TRBJ2-3; v_gene: TRBV13; CDR3nt: TGTGCCAGCAGAGCGAGCGGGAGGGGGACAGATACGCAGTATTTT; CDR3aa: CASRASGRGTDTQYF
d_gene: -; len: 11; abundance: -; j_gene: TRBJ2-3; v_gene: TRBV6-5; CDR3nt: TGTGCCAGCAGCAAAGGCGATACGCAGTATTTT; CDR3aa: CASSKGDTQYF
d_gene: TRBD1; len: 18; abundance: -; j_gene: TRBJ1-1; v_gene: TRBV9; CDR3nt: TGTGCCAGCAGCACCTGGACAGGGGCGGCCCCGATGAACACTGAAGCTTTCTTT; CDR3aa: CASSTWTGAAPMNTEAFF
d_gene: TRBD1; len: 14; abundance: once; j_gene: TRBJ1-6; v_gene: TRBV7-9; CDR3nt: TGTGCCAGCAGACCACAGGGGGCAAATTCACCCCTCCACTTT; CDR3aa: CASRPQGANSPLHF
d_gene: TRBD1; len: 15; abundance: -; j_gene: TRBJ1-1; v_gene: TRBV28; CDR3nt: TGTGCCAGCAGTTCGGCGGGACAGGGACCCACTGAAGCTTTCTTT; CDR3aa: CASSSAGQGPTEAFF
d_gene: -; len: 15; abundance: -; j_gene: TRBJ2-1; v_gene: TRBV6-5; CDR3nt: TGTGCCAGCAGTTACTCGACTAATGGCTACAATGAGCAGTTCTTC; CDR3aa: CASSYSTNGYNEQFF
d_gene: -; len: 15; abundance: -; j_gene: TRBJ2-1; v_gene: TRBV4-2; CDR3nt: TGTGCCAGCAGCCCCTCCTGGGGCCCGGGAGCTGAGCAGTTCTTC; CDR3aa: CASSPSWGPGAEQFF
d_gene: -; len: 11; abundance: -; j_gene: TRBJ1-3; v_gene: TRBV20-1; CDR3nt: TGCAGTGCTAAAATCGGAAACACCATATATTTT; CDR3aa: CSAKIGNTIYF
d_gene: -; len: 11; abundance: -; j_gene: TRBJ1-6; v_gene: TRBV6-6; CDR3nt: TGTGCCAGCACCAATAATTCACCCCTCCACTTT; CDR3aa: CASTNNSPLHF
d_gene: TRBD1; len: 14; abundance: -; j_gene: TRBJ1-2; v_gene: TRBV7-8; CDR3nt: TGTGCCAGCAGCTTGGGACAGGGGACCTATGGCTACACCTTC; CDR3aa: CASSLGQGTYGYTF
d_gene: -; len: 13; abundance: -; j_gene: TRBJ2-7; v_gene: TRBV2; CDR3nt: TGTGCCAGCAGTACCTCGAGTTTACACGAGCAGTACTTC; CDR3aa: CASSTSSLHEQYF
d_gene: -; len: 15; abundance: -; j_gene: TRBJ2-3; v_gene: TRBV5-1; CDR3nt: TGCGCCAGCAGCTTGTTCGGGGGCGCTGGAGATACGCAGTATTTT; CDR3aa: CASSLFGGAGDTQYF
d_gene: -; len: 14; abundance: -; j_gene: TRBJ1-1; v_gene: TRBV7-9; CDR3nt: TGTGCCAGCAGCCTCCAACTTTTGAGGACTGAAGCTTTCTTT; CDR3aa: CASSLQLLRTEAFF
d_gene: TRBD1; len: 13; abundance: -; j_gene: TRBJ1-5; v_gene: TRBV30; CDR3nt: TGTGCCTGGAGTGAAAAAGGGGGCCAGCCCCAGCATTTT; CDR3aa: CAWSEKGGQPQHF
d_gene: TRBD2; len: 15; abundance: -; j_gene: TRBJ2-3; v_gene: TRBV5-1; CDR3nt: TGCGCCAGCAGCTTGGTAGCGGGGGACACAGATACGCAGTATTTT; CDR3aa: CASSLVAGDTDTQYF
d_gene: -; len: 13; abundance: once; j_gene: TRBJ2-5; v_gene: TRBV18; CDR3nt: TGTGCCAGCTCAGTAACAGGGCAAGAGACCCAGTACTTC; CDR3aa: CASSVTGQETQYF
d_gene: TRBD2; len: 16; abundance: -; j_gene: TRBJ2-5; v_gene: TRBV18; CDR3nt: TGTGCCAGCTCACCATTTGGACTAGCGGGGGAAGAGACCCAGTACTTC; CDR3aa: CASSPFGLAGEETQYF
d_gene: -; len: 13; abundance: -; j_gene: TRBJ2-5; v_gene: TRBV5-6; CDR3nt: TGTGCCAGCAGCTTGGCAGGGATCGAGACCCAGTACTTC; CDR3aa: CASSLAGIETQYF
d_gene: -; len: 15; abundance: -; j_gene: TRBJ2-5; v_gene: TRBV19; CDR3nt: TGTGCCAGTAGTATGGGCCTAAGGGAGGCGGAGACCCAGTACTTC; CDR3aa: CASSMGLREAETQYF
d_gene: -; len: 13; abundance: -; j_gene: TRBJ1-2; v_gene: TRBV6-6; CDR3nt: TGTGCCAGCAGTTACGAAGCTAACTATGGCTACACCTTC; CDR3aa: CASSYEANYGYTF
d_gene: TRBD1; len: 15; abundance: -; j_gene: TRBJ2-1; v_gene: TRBV11-3; CDR3nt: TGTGCCAGCAGCTTCGGACAGGGAGGTTACAATGAGCAGTTCTTC; CDR3aa: CASSFGQGGYNEQFF
d_gene: -; len: 15; abundance: -; j_gene: TRBJ1-4; v_gene: TRBV7-2; CDR3nt: TGTGCCAGCAGCTTAGCTGGGGGCCGGAATGAAAAACTGTTTTTT; CDR3aa: CASSLAGGRNEKLFF
d_gene: -; len: 14; abundance: -; j_gene: TRBJ2-7; v_gene: TRBV5-1; CDR3nt: TGCGCCAGCAGCCTTCAGGGGACCGCCTACGAGCAGTACTTC; CDR3aa: CASSLQGTAYEQYF
d_gene: -; len: 14; abundance: -; j_gene: TRBJ2-2; v_gene: TRBV9; CDR3nt: TGTGCCAGCAGCGGTGTTGGTGGCGGCGGGGAGCTGTTTTTT; CDR3aa: CASSGVGGGGELFF
d_gene: TRBD2; len: 15; abundance: once; j_gene: TRBJ2-5; v_gene: TRBV12-5; CDR3nt: TGTGCTAGTGGTTTGGGAGCGGGGCCAGTGGAGACCCAGTACTTC; CDR3aa: CASGLGAGPVETQYF
d_gene: -; len: 13; abundance: -; j_gene: TRBJ1-2; v_gene: TRBV7-6; CDR3nt: TGTGCCAGCAGCCATGGAAAGACCTATGGCTACACCTTC; CDR3aa: CASSHGKTYGYTF